This TCR beta chain was identified during a study of blood T cell repertoires in COVID-19. The wider study: The origin of the acute and convalescent COVID-19 samples was the United States, Italy and Spain. The analysed material was cDNA or gDNA that came from T cells, B-cell-depleted T cells, or PBMCs.

The trim removed 2 bases at V and 7 bases at J, leaving 3 bases unmatched. The CDR3 is made up of 14 amino acids. Germline V gene data show CDR1 as SGHRS and CDR2 as YFSETQ. Clones were sequenced by immunoSEQ multiplex PCR, and TCRdb holds only the in-frame ones, with some missing. Found here are roughly 60,000 clones, approximately 80% of them singletons; the top ten hold 25%. Comments on this clone: Distinct nucleotide sequences in the sample also encode this CDR3.

The receptor's source is a human donor in a cohort sampled during active COVID-19. Sequencing input: peripheral blood. The chain employs TRBV5-1 and TRBJ1-6, with 7 bases identical to TRBD1. CDR3 amino acids: CASSLGRGNSPLHF. The CDR3 region has the DNA TGCGCCAGCAGCTTAGGCAGGGGGAATTCACCCCTCCACTTT.